This T cell receptor (beta chain) was retrieved from a study of blood T cell repertoires in COVID-19. Study context: Acute and convalescent COVID-19 samples came from the United States, Italy and Spain.

The CDR3 is 12 amino acids. The germline gives CDR1 SQVTM, CDR2 ANQGSEA. V lost 6 bases and J lost 4, with 12 bases in between. In the authors' methods: Nucleated cell number was recorded as an estimate derived from reference gene primer amplification. Produced via immunoSEQ multiplex PCR; TCRdb's table is partial and in-frame only. D and trimming come from the DNA, and the V and J calls and clone size come from that table. The data show under 250,000 clones, about 87% seen once. Material for sequencing was PBMCs or T cells enriched from blood (not recorded which). The sequence derives from a woman in her 30s who had been exposed to COVID-19. The chain employs TRBV29-1 and TRBJ1-2; TRBD1 is a possible D gene (6 bases). CDR3 DNA: TGCAGCGTGGGGGCGGAAGTCTATGGCTACACCTTC. As protein: CSVGAEVYGYTF.